What follows are 26 T cell receptor beta chains derived from one specimen sequenced in a study of PD-L1 blockade in urothelial cancer (dated by TCRdb to about 2017). The sample's time point label, decoded: peripheral blood 6 weeks after treatment start. The library was built by means of the immunoSEQ multiplex PCR assay. This is the immuneACCESS table as TCRdb keeps it, with only in-frame sequences that have V and J called. A part of the clones is gone; compared with another copy, unresolved V genes explain less than half, and the rest is unexplained. Recorded for this sample are tens of thousands of clones; roughly 84% of them occurred a single time. Jointly, the top ten make up under 2.5% of the sample. Source: PBMCs, taken around atezolizumab (anti-PD-L1) treatment. These receptors came from a man aged 50 or older with urothelial cancer.

This sequence joins TRBV30 and TRBJ2-7; D unclear. CDR3 size: 14 residues. CDR1 and CDR2 (germline): GTSNPN, SVGIG (reference sequence). CDR3 DNA sequence: TGTGCACTTTGCCGGTCCACCAACGCGATTGAGCAGTACTTC. This encodes CALCRSTNAIEQYF.

V usage is TRBV7-6 and J usage is TRBJ2-7; D remains unclear. The CDR3 is 13 residues long. Trimming took off 5 bases at V and 3 bases at J, with 11 bases between the two ends. CDR1 is SGHVS and CDR2 is FNYEAQ in the germline V gene. This CDR3 is CASSRTESYEQYF. CDR3 bases: TGTGCCAGCAGCCGAACAGAGAGCTACGAGCAGTACTTC.

This chain links TRBV10-3 with TRBJ2-7; 10 bases are a match to TRBD1. The CDR3 loop spans 13 amino acids. The junction had 7 bases not matched to a gene; V was cut back by 8 bases and J by 6 bases. The germline gives CDR1 ENHRY, CDR2 SYGVKD. CDR3 sequence (DNA): TGTGCCATCTCCTGGGACAGGGGTGGCGAGCAGTACTTC. As protein: CAISWDRGGEQYF.

V and J are TRBV11-1 and TRBJ2-3, with 10 bases matching TRBD2. CDR1 is SGHAT and CDR2 is FQDESV in the germline V gene (reference sequence). The CDR3 extends over 14 amino acids. The ends lost 10 bases at V and 2 bases at J; junction bases unmatched: 6. Here the CDR3 reads CATSLAGLTDTQYF. Here the CDR3 DNA reads TGTGCCACCTCACTAGCGGGGCTCACAGATACGCAGTATTTT. Full variable domain (remainder filled in from reference TRBV11-1 and TRBJ2-3): EAEVAQSPRYKITEKSQAVAFWCDPISGHATLYWYRQILGQGPELLVQFQDESVVDDSQLPKDRFSAERLKGVDSTLKIQPAELGDSAMYLCATSLAGLTDTQYFGPGTRLTVL.

The chain carries TRBV30 and TRBJ2-2; D perhaps matches TRBD2 (6 bases). V gave up 5 bases and J gave up 3 bases, with 10 bases separating them. CDR1 and CDR2 (germline): GTSNPN, SVGIG (reference sequence). The CDR3 is made up of 13 amino acids. The DNA for the CDR3 is TGTGCCTGGGAAAGACTAGACACCGGGGAGCTGTTTTTT. Protein sequence: CAWERLDTGELFF.

V and J are TRBV4-2 and TRBJ2-3, with D maybe TRBD2 (6 bases). The CDR3 spans 15 residues. Between the trimmed V and J ends, which lost 5 bases and 0 bases, there was a span of 12 bases. Germline loops: CDR1 LGHNA, CDR2 YNFKEQ. CDR3 amino acids: CASSVGGTSTDTQYF. For the CDR3, the DNA is TGTGCCAGCAGCGTCGGCGGGACTAGCACAGATACGCAGTATTTT.

J is TRBJ2-7 and V is TRBV18; D remains unclear. The V and J ends lost 2 bases and 1 base respectively, with 9 bases between them. The CDR3 spans 14 residues. CDR1 is KGHSH, CDR2 LQKENI, per germline. In DNA form, the CDR3 reads TGTGCCAGCTCACCATCCGCAGTTTCCTACGAGCAGTACTTC. This gives the protein CASSPSAVSYEQYF.

The chain uses TRBV30 and TRBJ1-2, with D possibly being TRBD1 (6 bases). The CDR3 covers 12 residues. The V end lost 8 bases, the J end lost 2 bases, and 12 bases lay between the germline ends. Germline loops: CDR1 GTSNPN, CDR2 SVGIG (reference sequence). The CDR3 sequence is CAGATGNYGYTF. The DNA of the CDR3 is TGTGCCGGAGCCACAGGGAACTATGGCTACACCTTC.

A few counts support this clone. This chain joins TRBV7-8 and TRBJ2-3; no firm D call. This CDR3 is built from 19 residues. V lost 1 base and J lost 4, with 24 bases in between. Germline V gene lookup returns CDR1 SGHVS and CDR2 FQNEAQ. The DNA for the CDR3 is TGTGCCAGCAGCTTAGAACGGAGCCTGAACCCTTTTTCTGCAGATACGCAGTATTTT. This codes for CASSLERSLNPFSADTQYF.

V is TRBV11-3 and J is TRBJ1-1; D unclear. Germline-derived CDR1 and CDR2 are SGHNT and YENEEA. This CDR3 contains 14 residues. The germline V and J ends were trimmed by 4 bases and 4 bases, with 13 bases remaining between them. CDR3 sequence: CASSSANSPTEAFF. For the CDR3, the DNA is TGTGCCAGCAGCTCGGCAAACAGCCCCACTGAAGCTTTCTTT.

This clone was seen a handful of times. The gene calls are TRBV5-1 and TRBJ1-5; D is perhaps TRBD1 (6 bases). Trimming pared 4 bases from V and 0 bases from J, leaving 11 bases between. This CDR3 comprises 15 residues. Germline-derived CDR1 and CDR2 are SGHRS and YFSETQ. CDR3 protein: CASSLEGVSNQPQHF. CDR3 DNA sequence: TGCGCCAGCAGCCTGGAGGGGGTTAGCAATCAGCCCCAGCATTTT.

V gene TRBV6-1 combines with J gene TRBJ1-6, with 8 nucleotides matching TRBD1. Trimming cost V 6 bases and J 9 bases; bases outside gene matches: 10. Germline values: CDR1 MNHNS, CDR2 SASEGT. CDR3 length: 15 amino acids. The CDR3 loop is CASRPGQGKSSPLHF. Written as DNA, the CDR3 is TGTGCCAGCAGACCCGGACAGGGAAAAAGTTCACCCCTCCACTTT.

The rearrangement joins TRBV27 to TRBJ2-4; D is possibly TRBD1 (6 bases). V lost 5 bases, J lost 9 bases, and 26 bases lay in between. CDR3 length equals 17 residues. Germline loops: CDR1 MNHEY, CDR2 SMNVEV (reference sequence). The CDR3 is CASSPTLEGVSFSIQYF. The CDR3 nucleotides read TGTGCCAGCAGTCCAACACTCGAGGGGGTCTCTTTTAGCATTCAGTACTTC.

This chain links TRBV6-5 with TRBJ1-1, with D unclear. Germline CDR1 MNHEY, CDR2 SVGAGI. Between the trimmed V and J ends, which lost 4 bases and 5 bases, there was a span of 20 bases. This CDR3 comprises 16 residues. Written as DNA, the CDR3 is TGTGCCAGCAGTTCCCCCTTCGGGAGAGGACGGACTGAAGCTTTCTTT. This encodes CASSSPFGRGRTEAFF.

The chain combines TRBV10-3 with TRBJ2-3; the match to TRBD2 covers 11 bases. The V segment lost 7 bases and the J segment 5 bases; nucleotides outside the gene matches: 5. There are 14 residues in the CDR3. Germline-derived CDR1 and CDR2 are ENHRY and SYGVKD. The CDR3 loop is CAIKTSGGGDTQYF. DNA of the CDR3: TGTGCCATCAAAACTAGCGGGGGTGGAGATACGCAGTATTTT.

This clone was picked up one time. J is TRBJ2-7 and V is TRBV27, with TRBD2 matching over 7 bases. The CDR3 has 14 amino acids. CDR1 is MNHEY and CDR2 is SMNVEV in the germline V gene (reference sequence). V dropped 6 bases and J dropped 2; count of bases not matched to a gene: 7. The CDR3 reads CASRGRAGPYEQYF. CDR3 nucleotides: TGTGCCAGCAGGGGGAGGGCAGGGCCCTACGAGCAGTACTTC.

The rearrangement joins TRBV6-6 to TRBJ2-5, with 7 bases that match TRBD1. The ends lost 5 bases at V and 1 base at J; junction bases unmatched: 7. CDR3 size: 15 residues. The germline gives CDR1 MNHNY, CDR2 SVGAGI (reference sequence). This CDR3 is CASSTARTGQETQYF. The CDR3 DNA reads TGTGCCAGCAGTACCGCAAGGACAGGCCAAGAGACCCAGTACTTC.

The V call is TRBV29-1, the J call TRBJ2-7; 12 bases fit TRBD2. The CDR3 length is 13 residues. J was trimmed by 6 bases and V by 6 bases; bases with no gene match: 6. Germline V gene sequence: CDR1 SQVTM, CDR2 ANQGSEA. The CDR3: CSVPGLAGFEQYF. The CDR3 DNA reads TGCAGCGTGCCGGGACTAGCGGGTTTCGAGCAGTACTTC.

The rearrangement uses TRBV5-1 and TRBJ2-3, with TRBD1 matching over 11 bases. CDR3 length equals 16 residues. The junction had 6 bases not matched to a gene; V was cut back by 2 bases and J by 4 bases. Germline loops: CDR1 SGHRS, CDR2 YFSETQ. The DNA of the CDR3 is TGCGCCAGCAGCTTTCCTCCGGGACAGGGGGCAGATACGCAGTATTTT. This encodes CASSFPPGQGADTQYF.

This chain uses TRBV30 with TRBJ2-7, with D perhaps matching TRBD2 (6 bases). The CDR3 is 13 amino acids. The V and J ends lost 0 bases and 11 bases respectively, with 17 bases between them. CDR1 is GTSNPN, CDR2 SVGIG, per germline (reference sequence). The CDR3 DNA reads as TGTGCCTGGAGTGTACTACGGGGCGGGGAGGAGTACTTC. This gives the protein CAWSVLRGGEEYF. The full variable domain, its missing parts supplied by reference TRBV30 and TRBJ2-7, is SQTIHQWPATLVQPVGSPLSLECTVEGTSNPNLYWYRQAAGRGLQLLFYSVGIGQISSEVPQNLSASRPQDRQFILSSKKLLLSDSGFYLCAWSVLRGGEEYFGPGTRLTVT.

This clone showed up just once. This chain uses TRBV9 with TRBJ2-3; 7 positions match TRBD2. V dropped 0 bases and J dropped 2; count of bases not matched to a gene: 9. The CDR3 is made up of 17 amino acids. Per the germline V gene, CDR1 is SGDLS and CDR2 is YYNGEE. For the CDR3, the DNA is TGTGCCAGCAGCGTAGGCATCCAGCGGGGCGTCACAGATACGCAGTATTTT. Its translation: CASSVGIQRGVTDTQYF.

V gene TRBV7-8 combines with J gene TRBJ2-4; no reliable D call. V was cut by 3 bases and J by 6 bases, with 6 bases left in between. CDR3 length: 12 amino acids. From germline, CDR1 is SGHVS and CDR2 FQNEAQ. CDR3 residues: CASSLSGNIQYF. CDR3 nucleotide sequence: TGTGCCAGCAGCTTGTCCGGAAACATTCAGTACTTC.

V and J are TRBV7-2 and TRBJ1-2, with TRBD1 matching 7 bases. The V gene's germline CDR1 is SGHTA and CDR2 FQGNSA. The CDR3 sequence is 13 residues long. The CDR3 sequence: CASGRTGAYGYTF. The CDR3 DNA reads as TGTGCATCAGGGAGGACAGGCGCCTATGGCTACACCTTC.

The chain is built from TRBV9 and TRBJ1-1; D possibly corresponds to TRBD1 (6 bases). The CDR3 contains 14 residues. V dropped 6 bases and J dropped 0 bases, with 12 bases sitting between them. Germline loops: CDR1 SGDLS, CDR2 YYNGEE. The CDR3 region has the DNA TGTGCCAGCACCAGGGGACAAATGAACACTGAAGCTTTCTTT. This codes for CASTRGQMNTEAFF.

J is TRBJ2-7 and V is TRBV7-6; 8 positions match TRBD1. The CDR3 covers 14 residues. Germline trimming cut 1 base from V and 5 bases from J; bases unmatched to any gene: 4. The germline CDR1 and CDR2 sequences are SGHVS and FNYEAQ. CDR3 nucleotide sequence: TGTGCCAGCAGCTTAGAGAGGACAGGGAACGAGCAGTACTTC. It is translated as CASSLERTGNEQYF.

The genes are TRBV30 and TRBJ2-1; 11 positions match TRBD2. The CDR3 spans 17 residues. The V gene's germline CDR1 is GTSNPN and CDR2 SVGIG (reference sequence). With 2 bases clipped from V and 0 bases from J, the junction kept 6 bases outside the gene matches. Here the CDR3 DNA reads TGTGCCTGGAGTTTGGGACTAGCGGTTAACTCCTACAATGAGCAGTTCTTC. Translating it yields CAWSLGLAVNSYNEQFF.